Shown below are 29 T cell receptor beta chains from a single sample sequenced in a study of blood T cell repertoires in COVID-19. Assay: immunoSEQ multiplex PCR; the TCRdb copy retains only in-frame clones and omits some. Of hundreds of thousands of clones listed, around 90% are singletons. Material: PBMCs or T cells enriched from blood (not recorded which). The source of these receptors is a woman aged 18-35 years with acute COVID-19.

The V gene is TRBV24-1, the J gene TRBJ1-5; TRBD1 is a possible D gene (5 bases). The germline CDR1 and CDR2 sequences are KGHDR and SFDVKD. V shed 1 base and J shed 2 bases, with 11 bases lying between them. The CDR3 spans 16 residues. CDR3 sequence (DNA): TGTGCCACCAGTGATTTTCTCGCGGGGGGCAATCAGCCCCAGCATTTT. It specifies CATSDFLAGGNQPQHF.

This chain uses TRBV6-6 with TRBJ2-2; D is uncertain. This CDR3 is built from 15 residues. V lost 0 bases and J 0 bases, leaving 5 bases between the germline ends. The germline V gene encodes CDR1 MNHNY and CDR2 SVGAGI (reference sequence). The CDR3 DNA sequence: TGTGCCAGCAGTTACTCCTTTCCGAACACCGGGGAGCTGTTTTTT. Translated: CASSYSFPNTGELFF.

The chain couples TRBV9 to TRBJ2-1; 10 nucleotides agree with TRBD1. V shed 0 bases, J shed 9 bases, and the junction held 15 bases outside the gene matches. Germline CDR1 is SGDLS and CDR2 is YYNGEE. CDR3 length: 18 amino acids. CDR3 in DNA: TGTGCCAGCAGCGTAGACCTGGGGACAGGGGTCCGGATTGGTGAGCAGTTCTTC. It specifies CASSVDLGTGVRIGEQFF.

The chain has TRBV28 and TRBJ2-3; TRBD2 matches at 12 bases. The V segment lost 2 bases and the J segment 5 bases; nucleotides outside the gene matches: 11. Germline CDR1 MDHEN, CDR2 SYDVKM. The CDR3 loop spans 18 amino acids. The CDR3 coding sequence is TGTGCCAGCAGTTTAAGGTCGCTAGCGGGAGGGCTTGGAGATACGCAGTATTTT. It specifies CASSLRSLAGGLGDTQYF. The whole variable domain, remainder taken from reference TRBV28 and TRBJ2-3, is DVKVTQSSRYLVKRTGEKVFLECVQDMDHENMFWYRQDPGLGLRLIYFSYDVKMKEKGDIPEGYSVSREKKERFSLILESASTNQTSMYLCASSLRSLAGGLGDTQYFGPGTRLTVL.

The chain has TRBV3-1 (or the pseudogene TRBV3-2) and TRBJ2-1; a weak D match, TRBD1 (5 bases). V lost 7 bases to trimming and J lost 5 bases, with 9 bases between them. Germline CDR1 LGHDT, CDR2 YNNKEL (reference sequence). The CDR3 is made up of 12 amino acids. The CDR3 nucleotides read TGTGCCAGCAAAACAGGAAACAATGAGCAGTTCTTC. Protein product: CASKTGNNEQFF.

This sequence joins TRBV5-8 and TRBJ2-1, with TRBD2 matching over 14 bases. This CDR3 is 15 amino acids long. CDR1 is SGHTS, CDR2 YDEGEE, per germline. V lost 3 bases to trimming and J lost 8 bases; unmatched junction nucleotides: 4. The CDR3 DNA sequence: TGTGCCAGCAGCTCGGGACTAGCGGGAGTGGATGAGCAGTTCTTC. It codes for CASSSGLAGVDEQFF. Complete variable domain (other parts from reference TRBV5-8 and TRBJ2-1): EAGVTQSPTHLIKTRGQQATLRCSPISGHTSVYWYQQALGLGLQFLLWYDEGEERNRGNFPPRFSGRQFPNYSSELNVNALELEDSALYLCASSSGLAGVDEQFFGPGTRLTVL.

The V call is TRBV19, the J call TRBJ1-2, with 7 bases matching TRBD1. CDR1 and CDR2 (germline): LNHDA, SQIVND (reference sequence). This CDR3 region has 11 residues. The V gene end was trimmed by 4 bases and the J gene end by 10 bases; junction bases not matched to a gene: 3. The CDR3 DNA reads TGTGCCAGTAGTAGACAGGGTGTCTACACCTTC. This encodes CASSRQGVYTF.

The chain employs TRBV5-1 and TRBJ2-1; the match to TRBD2 covers 11 bases. V lost 4 bases to trimming and J lost 5 bases; unmatched junction nucleotides: 5. Germline CDR1 SGHRS, CDR2 YFSETQ. CDR3 size: 15 residues. Written as DNA, the CDR3 is TGCGCCAGCAGCGTCACTAGCGGGGGAAACAATGAGCAGTTCTTC. Encoded protein: CASSVTSGGNNEQFF.

V usage is TRBV19 and J usage is TRBJ1-1; 7 positions agree with TRBD1. The CDR3 loop spans 14 amino acids. Germline V lookup: CDR1 LNHDA, CDR2 SQIVND (reference sequence). Trimming took 2 bases from V and 3 from J; bases not matched to a gene: 3. The CDR3 bases are TGTGCCAGTAGTATACAGGGGGGCCACACTGAAGCTTTCTTT. Residues: CASSIQGGHTEAFF.

The chain is built from TRBV5-1 and TRBJ2-5; 8 bases align to TRBD2. V shed 2 bases, J shed 2 bases, and the junction held 2 bases outside the gene matches. Germline loops: CDR1 SGHRS, CDR2 YFSETQ. The CDR3 sequence is 14 residues long. CDR3 amino acids: CASSFGLAQETQYF. The DNA for the CDR3 is TGCGCCAGCAGCTTCGGACTAGCTCAAGAGACCCAGTACTTC.

This clone was seen just once. V usage is TRBV24-1 and J usage is TRBJ2-7; 11 bases map to TRBD1. CDR3 length equals 15 residues. Germline lookup yields CDR1 KGHDR and CDR2 SFDVKD. The J segment lost 6 bases and the V segment lost 4 bases, leaving 7 bases of the junction unmatched. The CDR3 is CATSDIRTGGFEQYF. The DNA of the CDR3 is TGTGCCACCAGTGACATTCGGACAGGGGGCTTCGAGCAGTACTTC.

The chain employs TRBV9 and TRBJ2-1; 9 positions match TRBD2. There are 18 residues in the CDR3. The germline gives CDR1 SGDLS, CDR2 YYNGEE. J gave up 0 bases and V 0 bases, and 7 bases lay outside the gene matches. The CDR3 region is CASSVGGLATYSYNEQFF. The DNA of the CDR3 is TGTGCCAGCAGCGTAGGAGGACTAGCGACTTACTCCTACAATGAGCAGTTCTTC.

The chain combines TRBV29-1 with TRBJ1-4; 9 nucleotides line up with TRBD1. V lost 6 bases, J lost 2 bases, and 16 bases stayed unmatched. This CDR3 is 18 amino acids long. Per germline, CDR1 SQVTM and CDR2 ANQGSEA. CDR3 DNA sequence: TGCAGCGTCGCGGTGGACAGGGGAGACGGCGTGACTAATGAAAAACTGTTTTTT. It codes for CSVAVDRGDGVTNEKLFF.

This clone was observed a single time. The chain combines TRBV23-1 with TRBJ1-4; TRBD1 is a possible D gene (5 bases). TRBV23-1 is filed as an ORF, its function uncertain. Trimming took off 7 bases at V and 5 bases at J, with 17 bases between the two ends. This CDR3 region has 15 residues. The CDR3 loop is CASTLNQRGNEKLFF. CDR3 DNA: TGCGCCAGCACCCTCAATCAAAGGGGAAATGAAAAACTGTTTTTT.

This clone was counted a few times. J is TRBJ1-5 and V is TRBV5-6; D gene uncertain. Germline V gives CDR1 SGHDT, CDR2 YYEEEE. The length of the CDR3 is 12 residues. The germline V and J ends were trimmed by 0 bases and 7 bases, with 5 bases remaining between them. DNA of the CDR3: TGTGCCAGCAGCTTGGGAGCCCAGCCCCAGCATTTT. It encodes CASSLGAQPQHF.

The chain links TRBV25-1 to TRBJ1-4, with 7 bases fitting TRBD1. This CDR3 contains 14 residues. The germline V gene encodes CDR1 MGHDK and CDR2 SYGVNS. Trimming cost V 2 bases and J 12 bases; bases outside gene matches: 9. Here the CDR3 reads CASSETTGARELFF. The CDR3 nucleotides read TGTGCCAGCAGTGAAACCACAGGGGCTAGGGAACTGTTTTTT.

The chain employs TRBV27 and TRBJ2-1; the D gene is possibly TRBD1 (6 bases). V was clipped by 2 bases and J by 2 bases, with 13 bases between them. The CDR3 sequence is 16 residues long. Germline assignment: CDR1 MNHEY and CDR2 SMNVEV (reference sequence). Here the CDR3 reads CASSLGGGDAYNEQFF. CDR3 DNA: TGTGCCAGCAGTTTAGGGGGCGGAGACGCCTACAATGAGCAGTTCTTC.

This chain connects TRBV7-2 to TRBJ2-1; no clear D gene. This CDR3 is 15 amino acids long. Germline V lookup: CDR1 SGHTA, CDR2 FQGNSA. The V end lost 3 bases, the J end lost 2 bases, and 11 bases lay between the germline ends. This CDR3 is CASSLGPRPYNEQFF. In DNA form, the CDR3 reads TGTGCCAGCAGCTTGGGCCCCCGCCCCTACAATGAGCAGTTCTTC.

J is TRBJ2-1 and V is TRBV28; 9 nucleotides agree with TRBD2. Germline V gene data show CDR1 as MDHEN and CDR2 as SYDVKM. The ends lost 7 bases at V and 2 bases at J; junction bases unmatched: 9. The CDR3 covers 16 residues. The CDR3: CASTDGGGRAYNEQFF. DNA for the CDR3: TGTGCCAGCACGGATGGGGGCGGGAGGGCCTACAATGAGCAGTTCTTC.

J is TRBJ2-5 and V is TRBV9; D may be TRBD1 (7 bases). CDR1 and CDR2 from the germline V gene are SGDLS and YYNGEE. CDR3 length equals 17 residues. The V and J ends lost 3 bases and 5 bases respectively, with 23 bases between them. The CDR3 nucleotides read TGTGCCAGCAGCGCATCCCGACAGGGACGGGGGCCGGAGACCCAGTACTTC. Its translation is CASSASRQGRGPETQYF. The whole variable domain, remainder taken from reference TRBV9 and TRBJ2-5, is DSGVTQTPKHLITATGQRVTLRCSPRSGDLSVYWYQQSLDQGLQFLIQYYNGEERAKGNILERFSAQQFPDLHSELNLSSLELGDSALYFCASSASRQGRGPETQYFGPGTRLLVL.

The chain employs TRBV27 and TRBJ1-2, with 12 bases identical to TRBD1. The V gene's germline CDR1 is MNHEY and CDR2 SMNVEV (reference sequence). V gave up 5 bases and J gave up 9 bases; unmatched junction bases: 10. The CDR3 totals 15 residues. CDR3 amino acids: CASSPLGTGGMSYTF. The CDR3 DNA follows: TGTGCCAGCAGTCCACTAGGGACAGGGGGCATGAGCTACACCTTC.

Notes on this clone: This specimen includes other DNA sequences encoding the same CDR3. The rearrangement uses TRBV4-3 and TRBJ2-1; 10 bases agree with TRBD2. V lost 4 bases to trimming and J lost 3 bases; unmatched junction nucleotides: 3. Per the germline V gene, CDR1 is LGHNA and CDR2 is YSLEER. The CDR3 totals 15 residues. The chain's CDR3 is CASSPGTSVYNEQFF. The CDR3 nucleotides read TGCGCCAGCAGCCCTGGGACTAGCGTCTACAATGAGCAGTTCTTC.

The rearrangement joins TRBV24-1 to TRBJ2-1, with D tentatively TRBD2 (7 bases). Trimming stripped 2 bases from V and 6 bases from J, with 16 bases between. Germline V gives CDR1 KGHDR, CDR2 SFDVKD. The CDR3 runs 16 residues. CDR3 nucleotides: TGTGCCACCAGTGATTCGACGGGGGGCCATGTCAATGAGCAGTTCTTC. Protein product: CATSDSTGGHVNEQFF.

This clone was recorded once. The rearrangement uses TRBV7-9 and TRBJ2-2; D is perhaps TRBD2 (6 bases). Trimming took 1 base from V and 6 from J, leaving 12 bases between them. Germline assignment: CDR1 SEHNR and CDR2 FQNEAQ (reference sequence). This CDR3 has 15 amino acids. The CDR3 is CASSLGASEAGELFF. In DNA form, the CDR3 reads TGTGCCAGCAGCTTAGGGGCTAGCGAGGCCGGGGAGCTGTTTTTT.

The chain has TRBV28 and TRBJ2-7, with unresolved D. V lost 5 bases, J lost 4 bases, and 12 bases lay in between. The germline gives CDR1 MDHEN, CDR2 SYDVKM. The CDR3 sequence is 13 residues long. CDR3 bases: TGTGCCAGCAGTCCCCCAGCCGGGTACGAGCAGTACTTC. Amino acid sequence: CASSPPAGYEQYF. The variable domain in full, completed from reference TRBV28 and TRBJ2-7, reads DVKVTQSSRYLVKRTGEKVFLECVQDMDHENMFWYRQDPGLGLRLIYFSYDVKMKEKGDIPEGYSVSREKKERFSLILESASTNQTSMYLCASSPPAGYEQYFGPGTRLTVT.

The rearrangement links TRBV6-5 to TRBJ1-2; 8 bases match TRBD1. CDR1 and CDR2 (germline): MNHEY, SVGAGI. The CDR3 runs to 14 residues. Trimming cost V 2 bases and J 6 bases; bases outside gene matches: 5. The CDR3 is CASSYTGQGNGYTF. CDR3 bases: TGTGCCAGCAGTTACACAGGACAGGGTAATGGCTACACCTTC.

This clone has only one observation. V usage is TRBV6-5 and J usage is TRBJ2-1, with D possibly matching TRBD2 (6 bases). From germline, CDR1 is MNHEY and CDR2 SVGAGI. Trimming stripped 0 bases from V and 7 bases from J, with 16 bases between. CDR3 length equals 16 residues. CDR3 DNA sequence: TGTGCCAGCAGTTACTCTAGGGCGGGAAGTAATAATGAGCAGTTCTTC. As protein: CASSYSRAGSNNEQFF.

The V and J genes are TRBV9 and TRBJ2-7; a weak D match, TRBD2 (6 bases). V lost 1 base and J lost 2, with 10 bases in between. CDR1 and CDR2 from the germline V gene are SGDLS and YYNGEE. This CDR3 has 14 amino acids. DNA of the CDR3: TGTGCCAGCAGCGTATCTAGCGTCGCCTACGAGCAGTACTTC. Its protein product is CASSVSSVAYEQYF.

The V gene is TRBV5-4, the J gene TRBJ2-7, with 9 bases aligning to TRBD2. The junction had 3 bases not matched to a gene; V was cut back by 1 base and J by 1 base. CDR3 size: 15 residues. Germline V lookup: CDR1 SGHNT, CDR2 YYREEE (reference sequence). CDR3 in amino acids: CASSLSLAGSYEQYF. In DNA form, the CDR3 reads TGTGCCAGCAGCTTGAGTCTAGCGGGGTCCTACGAGCAGTACTTC. The full variable domain, completed using reference TRBV5-4 and TRBJ2-7, is ETGVTQSPTHLIKTRGQQVTLRCSSQSGHNTVSWYQQALGQGPQFIFQYYREEENGRGNFPPRFSGLQFPNYSSELNVNALELDDSALYLCASSLSLAGSYEQYFGPGTRLTVT.